This T cell receptor beta chain originates from a study of T cells in localized non-small cell lung cancer. With V trimmed by 3 bases and J by 3 bases, 7 bases remained unmatched. The CDR3 sequence is 17 residues long. CDR1 and CDR2 (germline): SGHRS, YFSETQ. Study results and caveats: Among the top 100 tumor clones, a median roughly 57 appeared in adjacent lung. Sequencing, confined to only one tumor region, leaves heterogeneity possible. Patients showing higher blood T cell density tended to see longer overall survival.

This clone appeared once. Its target is not known. The method was immunoSEQ multiplex PCR; TCRdb's version includes in-frame clones alone and lacks a portion of them. Of 60,000 to 75,000 clones listed, about 83% were seen once; the top ten hold approximately 12%. The source was peripheral blood, collected before any cancer treatment. The sequence came from a female donor over 55 with stage I lung adenocarcinoma. This chain connects TRBV5-1 to TRBJ1-3, with TRBD1 matching 12 bases. CDR3 nucleotide sequence: TGCGCCAGCAGCTACTCCGGGACAGGGGGCGGTGGAAACACCATATATTTT. Protein product: CASSYSGTGGGGNTIYF.